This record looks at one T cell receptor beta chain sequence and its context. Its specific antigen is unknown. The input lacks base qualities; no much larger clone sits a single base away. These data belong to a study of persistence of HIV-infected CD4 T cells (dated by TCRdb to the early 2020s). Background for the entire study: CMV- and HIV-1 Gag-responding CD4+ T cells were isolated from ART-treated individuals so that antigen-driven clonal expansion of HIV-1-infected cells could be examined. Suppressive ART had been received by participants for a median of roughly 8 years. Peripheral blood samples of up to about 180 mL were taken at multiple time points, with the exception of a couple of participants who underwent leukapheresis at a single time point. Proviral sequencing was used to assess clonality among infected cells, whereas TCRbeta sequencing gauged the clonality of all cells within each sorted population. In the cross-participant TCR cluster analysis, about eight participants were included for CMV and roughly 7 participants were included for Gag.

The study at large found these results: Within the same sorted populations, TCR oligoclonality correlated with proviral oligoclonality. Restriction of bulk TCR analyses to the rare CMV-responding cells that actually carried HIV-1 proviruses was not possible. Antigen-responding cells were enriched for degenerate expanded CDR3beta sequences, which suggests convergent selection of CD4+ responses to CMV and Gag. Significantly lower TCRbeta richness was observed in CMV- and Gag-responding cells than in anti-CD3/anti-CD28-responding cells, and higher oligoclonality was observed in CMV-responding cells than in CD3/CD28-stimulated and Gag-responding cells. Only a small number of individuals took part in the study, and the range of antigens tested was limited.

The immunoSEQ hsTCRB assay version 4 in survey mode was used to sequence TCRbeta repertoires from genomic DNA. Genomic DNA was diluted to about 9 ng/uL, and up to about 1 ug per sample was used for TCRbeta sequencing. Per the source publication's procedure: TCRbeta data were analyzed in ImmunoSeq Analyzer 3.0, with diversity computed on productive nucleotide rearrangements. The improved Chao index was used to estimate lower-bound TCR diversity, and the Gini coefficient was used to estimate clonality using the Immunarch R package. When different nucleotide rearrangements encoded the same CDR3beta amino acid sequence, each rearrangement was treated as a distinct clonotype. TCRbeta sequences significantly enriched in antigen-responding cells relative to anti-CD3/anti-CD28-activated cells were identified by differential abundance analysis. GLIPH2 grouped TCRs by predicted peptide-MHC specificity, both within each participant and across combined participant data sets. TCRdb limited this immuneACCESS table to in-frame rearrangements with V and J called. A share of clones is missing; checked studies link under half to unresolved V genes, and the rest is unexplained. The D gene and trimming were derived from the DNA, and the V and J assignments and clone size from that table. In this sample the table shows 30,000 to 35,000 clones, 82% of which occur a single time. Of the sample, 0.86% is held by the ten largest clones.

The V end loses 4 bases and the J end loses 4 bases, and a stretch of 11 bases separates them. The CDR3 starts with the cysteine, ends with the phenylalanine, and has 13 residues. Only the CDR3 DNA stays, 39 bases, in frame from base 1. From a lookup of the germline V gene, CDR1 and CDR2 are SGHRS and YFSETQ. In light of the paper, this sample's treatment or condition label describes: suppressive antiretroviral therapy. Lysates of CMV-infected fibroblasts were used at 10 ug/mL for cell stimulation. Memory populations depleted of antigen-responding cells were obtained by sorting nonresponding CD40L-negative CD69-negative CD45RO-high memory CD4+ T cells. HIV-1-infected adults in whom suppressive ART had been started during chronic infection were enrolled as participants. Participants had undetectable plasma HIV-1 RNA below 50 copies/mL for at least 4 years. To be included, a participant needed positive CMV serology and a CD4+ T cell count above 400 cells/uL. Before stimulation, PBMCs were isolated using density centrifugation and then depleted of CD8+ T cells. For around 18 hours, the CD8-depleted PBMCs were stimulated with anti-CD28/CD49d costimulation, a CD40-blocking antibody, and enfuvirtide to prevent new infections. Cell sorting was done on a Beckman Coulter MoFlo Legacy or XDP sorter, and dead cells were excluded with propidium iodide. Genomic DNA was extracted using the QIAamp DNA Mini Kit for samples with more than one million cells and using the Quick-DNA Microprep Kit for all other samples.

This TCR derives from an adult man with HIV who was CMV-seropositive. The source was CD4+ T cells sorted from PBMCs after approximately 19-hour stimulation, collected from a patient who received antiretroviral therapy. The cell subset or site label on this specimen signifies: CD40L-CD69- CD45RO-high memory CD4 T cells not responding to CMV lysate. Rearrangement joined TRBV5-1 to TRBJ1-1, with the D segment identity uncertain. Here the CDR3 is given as CASSRRATTEAFF. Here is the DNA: TGCGCCAGCAGCCGAAGGGCCACCACTGAAGCTTTCTTT.